These 26 T cell receptor beta chains came from one sample sequenced in a study of T cell repertoires in cytomegalovirus infection. MiXCR, run by TCRdb on the reads, gives a single entry per CDR3 protein. The top ten clones hold approximately 15% of a sample with a few hundred thousand distinct CDR3 sequences, 9.1% of them seen once. Sequencing input: PBMCs. All receptors come from a human donor in good health (CMV status not recorded). Some clones in this sample may be carry-over from other donors' samples.

The rearrangement joins TRBV7-2 to TRBJ2-7; D not resolved. CDR1 and CDR2 from the germline V gene are SGHTA and FQGNSA. This CDR3 has 13 amino acids. The V and J ends lost 5 bases and 9 bases respectively, with 17 bases between them. CDR3 DNA: TGTGCCAGCAGCCAGACGTCCGGACCGTTGCAGTACTTC. The encoded protein is CASSQTSGPLQYF.

This clonotype occurred many times. The rearrangement links TRBV7-6 to TRBJ2-7; 7 bases match TRBD1. CDR3 size: 13 residues. The germline gives CDR1 SGHVS, CDR2 FNYEAQ. V lost 7 bases, J lost 0 bases, and 3 bases stayed unmatched. The CDR3: CASKGAYSYEQYF. CDR3 DNA sequence: TGTGCCAGCAAGGGGGCTTACTCCTACGAGCAGTACTTC.

This clonotype was seen ten or more times. The gene calls are TRBV20-1 and TRBJ2-2; 7 bases line up with TRBD2. V shed 1 base and J 4 bases; nucleotides not matched to a gene: 3. Germline V gene lookup returns CDR1 DFQATT and CDR2 SNEGSKA (reference sequence). The length of the CDR3 is 14 residues. This chain's CDR3 is CSARGDYVTGELFF. The CDR3, as DNA: TGCAGTGCTAGAGGGGACTATGTCACCGGGGAGCTGTTTTTT.

This clonotype was observed many times. The chain uses TRBV11-3 and TRBJ1-1; D gene unclear. Germline lookup yields CDR1 SGHNT and CDR2 YENEEA. CDR3 length: 15 amino acids. V lost 5 bases and J lost 2, with 15 bases in between. In DNA form, the CDR3 reads TGTGCCAGCAGCCCGAGAGGGCAGACAAACACTGAAGCTTTCTTT. This translates into CASSPRGQTNTEAFF.

This clonotype appeared many times. This chain connects TRBV7-2 to TRBJ2-7, with TRBD1 matching 8 bases. The CDR3 is made up of 16 amino acids. The junction had 10 bases not matched to a gene; V was cut back by 1 base and J by 5 bases. CDR1 and CDR2 (germline): SGHTA, FQGNSA. CDR3 amino acids: CASSLGGGRGRNEQYF. The CDR3 DNA is TGTGCCAGCAGCTTAGGAGGTGGCAGGGGGCGAAACGAGCAGTACTTC.

This clonotype was seen at least ten times. This chain uses TRBV7-3 with TRBJ1-1; 7 positions match TRBD1. The CDR3 sequence is 13 residues long. CDR1 SGHTA and CDR2 FQGTGA come from the germline V gene. The ends lost 2 bases at V and 9 bases at J; junction bases unmatched: 6. The CDR3 here is CASSLQGESKAFF. The DNA for the CDR3 is TGTGCCAGCAGCTTACAGGGGGAAAGTAAAGCTTTCTTT.

This chain uses TRBV27 with TRBJ2-1; D remains unclear. Deletions cut 3 bases from V and 2 bases from J, with 8 bases between. The CDR3 length is 14 residues. Germline V gives CDR1 MNHEY, CDR2 SMNVEV (reference sequence). CDR3 region: CASSFSLTYNEQFF. The DNA for the CDR3 is TGTGCCAGCAGTTTTTCTCTAACCTACAATGAGCAGTTCTTC.

This clonotype was observed many times. The chain is built from TRBV7-8 and TRBJ2-1; possibly TRBD2 for D (6 bases). Germline V gene sequence: CDR1 SGHVS, CDR2 FQNEAQ. V lost 5 bases and J lost 1, with 12 bases in between. The CDR3 loop spans 15 amino acids. The CDR3 DNA is TGTGCCAGCAGCCCCCGACTAGGATCCTACAATGAGCAGTTCTTC. As protein: CASSPRLGSYNEQFF.

There are a few counts of this clonotype. The chain uses TRBV10-3 and TRBJ2-1; weak D call: TRBD2 (6 bases). Germline CDR1 and CDR2: ENHRY and SYGVKD. V lost 3 bases and J lost 5, with 14 bases in between. CDR3 length equals 15 residues. The CDR3: CAISDSASVDNEQFF. The CDR3 nucleotides are TGTGCCATCAGTGATTCGGCTAGCGTCGACAATGAGCAGTTCTTC.

This clonotype has a count of ten or more. The rearrangement joins TRBV7-8 to TRBJ2-1; D remains unclear. Trimming stripped 1 base from V and 9 bases from J, with 4 bases between. The germline CDR1 and CDR2 sequences are SGHVS and FQNEAQ. The CDR3 is 11 residues long. The CDR3 protein is CASSLDREQFF. The CDR3, as DNA: TGTGCCAGCAGCTTAGATCGTGAGCAGTTCTTC.

This clonotype was picked up many times. This chain's CDR3 is CASTRWGTYEQYF. CDR3 nucleotide sequence: TGTGCCAGCACCAGATGGGGAACCTACGAGCAGTACTTC. V is TRBV7-2 and J is TRBJ2-7; D gene unclear. The CDR3 consists of 13 residues. Germline V gene sequence: CDR1 SGHTA, CDR2 FQGNSA. V dropped 7 bases and J dropped 2 bases, with 12 bases sitting between them.

This clonotype was counted at least ten times. This chain uses TRBV12-3 or TRBV12-4 with TRBJ1-2; the D is unclear. This CDR3 spans 11 amino acids. Trimming left V 7 bases short and J 3 bases short, with 6 bases between. CDR3 nucleotides: TGTGCCAGCATGGGAGACTATGGCTACACCTTC. Protein sequence: CASMGDYGYTF.

This clonotype appeared many times. This chain connects TRBV6-1 to TRBJ1-5; unclear D gene. CDR1 and CDR2 from the germline V gene are MNHNS and SASEGT. CDR3 length: 16 residues. With 5 bases removed from V and 0 bases from J, the gap between germline ends came to 14 bases. As DNA, the CDR3 is TGTGCCAGCAGTCGCTATAAGAGCGATAGCAATCAGCCCCAGCATTTT. Translating gives CASSRYKSDSNQPQHF.

This clonotype was detected ten times or more. The gene calls are TRBV7-3 and TRBJ2-3, with 10 bases aligning to TRBD2. This CDR3 is built from 16 residues. Trimming cost V 5 bases and J 1 base; bases outside gene matches: 6. Germline V gene sequence: CDR1 SGHTA, CDR2 FQGTGA. This chain's CDR3 is CASSRSSGGGTDTQYF. CDR3 DNA sequence: TGTGCCAGCAGCCGATCTAGCGGGGGCGGCACAGATACGCAGTATTTT.

This clonotype has a count of ten or more. The chain couples TRBV7-2 to TRBJ1-1, with D perhaps TRBD1 (5 bases). The CDR3 contains 12 residues. Germline CDR1 reads SGHTA; CDR2 reads FQGNSA. Trimming took 4 bases from V and 5 from J, leaving 8 bases between them. This CDR3 reads CASSSGWTEAFF. The CDR3 nucleotides are TGTGCCAGCAGCTCAGGGTGGACTGAAGCTTTCTTT.

The chain joins TRBV20-1 to TRBJ1-5; perhaps TRBD1 as D (6 bases). Germline assignment: CDR1 DFQATT and CDR2 SNEGSKA (reference sequence). This CDR3 comprises 15 residues. V was cut by 0 bases and J by 2 bases, with 11 bases left in between. CDR3 DNA: TGCAGTGCTAGAGATCGGGCAGGGGGCAATCAGCCCCAGCATTTT. As protein: CSARDRAGGNQPQHF.

This clonotype turned up a few times. This chain links TRBV20-1 with TRBJ2-6, with D tentatively TRBD1 (6 bases). Germline V gene lookup returns CDR1 DFQATT and CDR2 SNEGSKA (reference sequence). V was trimmed by 0 bases and J by 1 base, leaving 10 bases between them. The CDR3 is made up of 16 amino acids. This CDR3 reads CSARDGGGSGANVLTF. CDR3 sequence (DNA): TGCAGTGCTAGAGATGGGGGCGGTTCTGGGGCCAACGTCCTGACTTTC.

This clonotype was counted between two and nine times. This chain uses TRBV20-1 with TRBJ2-7; D might be TRBD1 (5 bases). The CDR3 contains 15 residues. Germline CDR1 reads DFQATT; CDR2 reads SNEGSKA (reference sequence). Between the trimmed V and J ends, which lost 0 bases and 0 bases, there was a span of 12 bases. The CDR3 sequence is CSARDNRRSSYEQYF. The DNA of the CDR3 is TGCAGTGCTAGAGATAACAGGCGTAGCTCCTACGAGCAGTACTTC.

This clonotype was recorded many times. The rearrangement joins TRBV7-6 to TRBJ2-5; TRBD1 might be the D (5 bases). The germline V gene has CDR1 SGHVS and CDR2 FNYEAQ. Trimming pared 5 bases from V and 7 bases from J, leaving 11 bases between. The CDR3 covers 12 residues. The CDR3 sequence: CASSHPQGTQYF. The DNA for the CDR3 is TGTGCCAGCAGCCACCCCCAGGGGACCCAGTACTTC.

In the case of this clonotype: Because the CDR3 is missing its conserved closing phenylalanine or tryptophan, this is likely a read error. The V and J genes are TRBV7-2 and TRBJ2-7; possibly TRBD2 for D (5 bases). This CDR3 contains 12 residues. Germline V gene data show CDR1 as SGHTA and CDR2 as FQGNSA. V lost 2 bases to trimming and J lost 6 bases, with 8 bases between them. CDR3 nucleotides: TGTGCCAGCAGCTTAACTAGTTCCGAGCAGTACTAC. Protein product: CASSLTSSEQYY.

This clonotype was detected a few times. The V gene is TRBV7-2, the J gene TRBJ1-1; 9 nucleotides line up with TRBD1. CDR1 is SGHTA and CDR2 is FQGNSA in the germline V gene. The CDR3 has 15 amino acids. With V trimmed by 4 bases and J by 1 base, 4 bases remained unmatched. DNA for the CDR3: TGTGCCAGCAGCTACAGACAGGGGGGGAACACTGAAGCTTTCTTT. It codes for CASSYRQGGNTEAFF.

This clonotype was recorded many times. The genes are TRBV7-2 and TRBJ1-5; no clear D. Germline CDR1 and CDR2: SGHTA and FQGNSA. The CDR3 contains 13 residues. V lost 1 base and J 6 bases, leaving 7 bases between the germline ends. This CDR3 is CASSLGWSQPQHF. As DNA, the CDR3 is TGTGCCAGCAGCTTAGGGTGGAGTCAGCCCCAGCATTTT.

This clonotype was counted at least ten times. V gene TRBV7-2 combines with J gene TRBJ2-2; D is uncertain. The CDR3 is 12 residues long. The V and J ends lost 5 bases and 3 bases respectively, with 4 bases between them. Per germline, CDR1 SGHTA and CDR2 FQGNSA. The CDR3 region is CASSHYTGELFF. CDR3 DNA: TGTGCCAGCAGCCACTACACCGGGGAGCTGTTTTTT. The full variable domain, its missing parts supplied by reference TRBV7-2 and TRBJ2-2, is GAGVSQSPSNKVTEKGKDVELRCDPISGHTALYWYRQSLGQGLEFLIYFQGNSAPDKSGLPSDRFSAERTGGSVSTLTIQRTQQEDSAVYLCASSHYTGELFFGEGSRLTVL.

This clonotype was observed many times. V gene TRBV11-3 combines with J gene TRBJ1-2; no firm D call. The germline V gene encodes CDR1 SGHNT and CDR2 YENEEA. V gave up 6 bases and J gave up 3 bases, with 8 bases separating them. This CDR3 has 12 residues. CDR3 sequence: CASSGRDYGYTF. The CDR3 DNA reads as TGTGCCAGCAGTGGAAGGGACTATGGCTACACCTTC.

The rearrangement links TRBV7-2 to TRBJ1-3; 12 positions match TRBD1. Trimming removed 6 bases from V and 4 bases from J; junction bases left unmatched: 7. CDR3 size: 16 residues. Germline assignment: CDR1 SGHTA and CDR2 FQGNSA. This CDR3 reads CASRTGQGASGNTIYF. The CDR3 region has the DNA TGTGCCAGCAGAACGGGACAGGGGGCCTCAGGAAACACCATATATTTT. The full variable domain, in which reference TRBV7-2 and TRBJ1-3 provide the parts outside the CDR3, is GAGVSQSPSNKVTEKGKDVELRCDPISGHTALYWYRQSLGQGLEFLIYFQGNSAPDKSGLPSDRFSAERTGGSVSTLTIQRTQQEDSAVYLCASRTGQGASGNTIYFGEGSWLTVV.

This clonotype showed up many times. The chain combines TRBV19 with TRBJ2-1; 13 bases align to TRBD2. With 6 bases clipped from V and 7 bases from J, the junction kept 9 bases outside the gene matches. Per germline, CDR1 LNHDA and CDR2 SQIVND (reference sequence). This CDR3 is 16 amino acids long. The CDR3, as DNA: TGTGCCAGTAGCCAGCCCGGACTAGCGGGGGCGAATGAGCAGTTCTTC. Protein: CASSQPGLAGANEQFF.